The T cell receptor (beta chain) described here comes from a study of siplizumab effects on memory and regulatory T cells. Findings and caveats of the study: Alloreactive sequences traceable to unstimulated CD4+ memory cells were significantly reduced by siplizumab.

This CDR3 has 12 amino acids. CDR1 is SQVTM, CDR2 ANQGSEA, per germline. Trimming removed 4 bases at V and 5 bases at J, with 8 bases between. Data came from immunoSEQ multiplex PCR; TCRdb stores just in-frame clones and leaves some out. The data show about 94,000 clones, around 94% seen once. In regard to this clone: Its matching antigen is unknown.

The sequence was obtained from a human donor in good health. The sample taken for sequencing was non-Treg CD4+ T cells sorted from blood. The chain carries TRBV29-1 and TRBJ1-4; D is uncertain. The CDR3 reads CSVARQNEKLFF. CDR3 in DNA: TGCAGCGTTGCCAGACAAAATGAAAAACTGTTTTTT.